This entry lists 6 T cell receptor beta chains sequenced from one sample in a study of CD8 T cells in ankylosing spondylitis. General study points: The study identified a TCR beta motif of roughly eight highly homologous variants that appeared characteristic of ankylosing spondylitis blood.

TCRdb called the 5' RACE reads again in MiXCR, with one record for every CDR3 protein. The sample records hundreds of thousands of distinct CDR3 sequences, roughly an eighth being singletons. No cognate antigen is known for these TCRs. The sample was blood, either unsorted or a sorted T cell fraction (not recorded which). The receptors originated from a male donor with ankylosing spondylitis.

The sample holds many counts of this clonotype. The chain uses TRBV20-1 and TRBJ2-7; 9 bases fit TRBD2. Germline CDR1 DFQATT, CDR2 SNEGSKA (reference sequence). The length of the CDR3 is 14 residues. The V segment lost 3 bases and the J segment 1 base; nucleotides outside the gene matches: 4. CDR3 DNA: TGCAGTGCTAGGGGTCTAGCGGGATCCTACGAGCAGTACTTC. It specifies CSARGLAGSYEQYF.

The chain carries TRBV4-1 and TRBJ1-4; D unclear. The CDR3 consists of 19 residues. V shed 6 bases and J shed 2 bases, with 25 bases lying between them. Per the germline V gene, CDR1 is MGHRA and CDR2 is YSYEKL. The CDR3 DNA follows: TGCGCCAGCAGACTAGATCGCGGAGGCCTTAGAGCGACTAATGAAAAACTGTTTTTT. Its translation: CASRLDRGGLRATNEKLFF.

This clonotype came up a few times. The chain is built from TRBV2 and TRBJ2-2, with 10 bases aligning to TRBD1. With 4 bases clipped from V and 7 bases from J, the junction kept 3 bases outside the gene matches. The CDR3 sequence is 14 residues long. CDR1 and CDR2 from the germline V gene are SNHLY and FYNNEI. CDR3 region: CASSGQGADGELFF. The CDR3 bases are TGTGCCAGCAGTGGACAGGGGGCTGACGGGGAGCTGTTTTTT.

This clonotype was counted between two and nine times. The chain carries TRBV2 and TRBJ2-1; 10 bases are shared with TRBD2. The V gene end was trimmed by 5 bases and the J gene end by 10 bases; junction bases not matched to a gene: 11. Per germline, CDR1 SNHLY and CDR2 FYNNEI. The CDR3 runs 15 residues. The CDR3 nucleotides are TGTGCCAGCAGTCCTCGGGCTAGCGGGGGAGAGGAGCAGTTCTTC. Translated: CASSPRASGGEEQFF.

This clonotype was seen more than once but under ten times. The chain employs TRBV5-1 and TRBJ2-5; 9 bases are a match to TRBD2. From germline, CDR1 is SGHRS and CDR2 YFSETQ. The trim removed 0 bases at V and 5 bases at J, leaving 5 bases unmatched. This CDR3 contains 15 residues. CDR3 loop: CASSLELAGHETQYF. The DNA of the CDR3 is TGCGCCAGCAGCTTGGAACTAGCGGGTCACGAGACCCAGTACTTC.

The sample holds a few counts of this clonotype. The chain recombines TRBV20-1 with TRBJ2-1, with D perhaps TRBD1 (5 bases). The CDR3 spans 15 residues. CDR1 is DFQATT and CDR2 is SNEGSKA in the germline V gene (reference sequence). The germline V and J ends were trimmed by 2 bases and 6 bases, with 17 bases remaining between them. The CDR3 DNA is TGCAGTGCTAGACCCCTAGGGGCATTATCCAATGAGCAGTTCTTC. Amino acids: CSARPLGALSNEQFF.